The entry that follows covers one TCR beta chain sequence. Reverse transcription of extracted RNA yielded cDNA, which provided the sequencing template. TCRdb keeps only in-frame clones here, not all; method: immunoSEQ multiplex PCR. The sample shows about 130,000 clones, approximately 58% of them seen only once. Per the germline V gene, CDR1 is SGHRS and CDR2 is YFSETQ. V lost 5 bases to trimming and J lost 6 bases; unmatched junction nucleotides: 6. The CDR3 runs to 13 residues. The source of the sample is a study of CD8+ T cells in alopecia areata. The chain recombines TRBV5-1 with TRBJ1-1; 8 nucleotides align to TRBD1. The clonotype comes from a human donor with alopecia areata. The material was CD4+ T cells sorted from blood, obtained at week 0. This chain's CDR3 is CASRAGGAPEAFF. The DNA for the CDR3 is TGCGCCAGCAGAGCAGGGGGCGCCCCTGAAGCTTTCTTT.